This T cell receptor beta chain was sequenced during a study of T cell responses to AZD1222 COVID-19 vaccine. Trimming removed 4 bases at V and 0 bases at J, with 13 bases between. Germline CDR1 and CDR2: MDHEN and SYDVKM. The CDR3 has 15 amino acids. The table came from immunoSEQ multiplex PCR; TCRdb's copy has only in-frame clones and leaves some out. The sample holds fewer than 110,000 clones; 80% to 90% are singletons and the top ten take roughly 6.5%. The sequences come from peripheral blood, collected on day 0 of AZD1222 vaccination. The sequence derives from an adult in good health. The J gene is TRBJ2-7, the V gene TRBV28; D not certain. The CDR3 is CASSSPSSNSYEQYF. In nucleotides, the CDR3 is TGTGCCAGCAGTTCCCCCTCTTCTAACTCCTACGAGCAGTACTTC.